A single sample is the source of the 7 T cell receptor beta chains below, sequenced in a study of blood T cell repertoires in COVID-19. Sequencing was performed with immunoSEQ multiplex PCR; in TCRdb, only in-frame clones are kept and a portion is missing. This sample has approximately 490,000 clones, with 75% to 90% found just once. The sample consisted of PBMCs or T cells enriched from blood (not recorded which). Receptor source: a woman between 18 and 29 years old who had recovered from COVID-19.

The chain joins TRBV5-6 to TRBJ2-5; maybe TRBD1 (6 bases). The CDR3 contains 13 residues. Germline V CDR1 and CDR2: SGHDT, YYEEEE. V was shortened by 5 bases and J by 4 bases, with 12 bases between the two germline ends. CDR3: CASRGADTETQYF. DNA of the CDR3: TGTGCCAGCAGGGGGGCAGATACAGAGACCCAGTACTTC.

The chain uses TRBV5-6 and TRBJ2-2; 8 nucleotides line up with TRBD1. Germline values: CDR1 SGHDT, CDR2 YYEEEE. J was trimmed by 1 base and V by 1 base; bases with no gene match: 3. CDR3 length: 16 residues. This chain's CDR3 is CASSLPRGRNTGELFF. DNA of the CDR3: TGTGCCAGCAGCTTGCCCAGGGGGCGGAACACCGGGGAGCTGTTTTTT.

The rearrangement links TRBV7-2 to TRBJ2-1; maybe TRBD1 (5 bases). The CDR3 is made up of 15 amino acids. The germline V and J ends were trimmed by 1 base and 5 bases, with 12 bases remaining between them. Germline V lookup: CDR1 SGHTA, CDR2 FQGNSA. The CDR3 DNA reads TGTGCCAGCAGCTTAGTAGGGGAACCAAACAATGAGCAGTTCTTC. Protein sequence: CASSLVGEPNNEQFF.

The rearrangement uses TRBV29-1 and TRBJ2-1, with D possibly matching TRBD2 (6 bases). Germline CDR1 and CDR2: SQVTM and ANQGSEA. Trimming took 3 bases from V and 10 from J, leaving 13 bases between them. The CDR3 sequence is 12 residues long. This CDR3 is CSVDRGTGEQFF. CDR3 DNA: TGCAGCGTTGATCGGGGGACGGGGGAGCAGTTCTTC.

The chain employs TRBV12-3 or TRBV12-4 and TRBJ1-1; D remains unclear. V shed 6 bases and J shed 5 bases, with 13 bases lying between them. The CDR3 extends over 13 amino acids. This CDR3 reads CASRLRRVTEAFF. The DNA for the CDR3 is TGTGCCAGCAGGCTCCGTCGGGTAACTGAAGCTTTCTTT.

Written as DNA, the CDR3 is TGTGCCAGCAGCTTGGACGGTAACTACGAGCAGTACTTC. It yields the protein CASSLDGNYEQYF. The chain has TRBV5-4 and TRBJ2-7; D is unresolved. Germline loops: CDR1 SGHNT, CDR2 YYREEE (reference sequence). The CDR3 spans 13 residues. With 0 bases removed from V and 3 bases from J, the gap between germline ends came to 7 bases.

The CDR3 region has the DNA TGTGCCAGCTGCAGGGGAGATCAGCCCCAGCATTTT. Its translation: CASCRGDQPQHF. The rearrangement links TRBV7-9 to TRBJ1-5; a weak D match, TRBD1 (6 bases). CDR3 length equals 12 residues. CDR1 SEHNR and CDR2 FQNEAQ come from the germline V gene (reference sequence). V was trimmed by 8 bases and J by 5 bases, leaving 10 bases between them.